This entry describes one T cell receptor (beta chain). This record belongs to a study of somatic mutations in cytotoxic T cells in rheumatoid arthritis. Between the trimmed V and J ends, which lost 2 bases and 6 bases, there was a span of 22 bases. Germline lookup yields CDR1 SEHNR and CDR2 FQNEAQ (reference sequence). The CDR3 loop spans 17 amino acids. Profiling relied on immunoSEQ multiplex PCR, and the TCRdb table lists in-frame clones only, not all of them. The repertoire holds under 11,000 clones, roughly 90% seen once, with approximately 1.1% in the top ten. The chain combines TRBV7-9 with TRBJ1-2; D remains ambiguous. The origin of this receptor is a woman aged 18-29 years with rheumatoid arthritis. The sample taken for sequencing was CD4+ T cells sorted from blood. CDR3 in DNA: TGTGCCAGCAGCTTAACGGGCAGCGGCAGGCTGAAGGATGGCTACACCTTC. It translates to CASSLTGSGRLKDGYTF.